One and the same sample provided the 23 T cell receptor beta chains below, sequenced in a study of CD8 T cells in Susac syndrome. Random hexamers served to reverse transcribe roughly 0.5 to 1 ug RNA. TCRdb processed the immunoSEQ multiplex PCR reads anew with MiXCR; each CDR3 protein has one entry. The top ten hold roughly 0.1% of the sample, which has over 350,000 distinct CDR3 sequences, 75% to 90% seen once. What was sequenced was CD8+ T cells from PBMCs. Every receptor here comes from a human donor with multiple sclerosis.

This clonotype appeared a single time. The chain recombines TRBV29-1 with TRBJ1-1, with D tentatively TRBD1 (5 bases). Germline V lookup: CDR1 SQVTM, CDR2 ANQGSEA. V lost 3 bases, J lost 8 bases, and 13 bases lay in between. The CDR3 is 12 residues long. The CDR3 loop is CSVDRVWGEAFF. In DNA, the CDR3 is TGCAGCGTTGATCGTGTTTGGGGGGAAGCTTTCTTT.

This chain joins TRBV11-2 and TRBJ1-1; D remains unclear. Germline lookup yields CDR1 SGHAT and CDR2 FQNNGV. The CDR3 totals 12 residues. The V end lost 1 base, the J end lost 6 bases, and 6 bases lay between the germline ends. CDR3 residues: CASSLALAEAFF. The CDR3 nucleotides read TGTGCCAGCAGCTTAGCCCTCGCTGAAGCTTTCTTT.

The rearrangement joins TRBV27 to TRBJ2-1; D is undetermined. Looked up from germline, CDR1 is MNHEY and CDR2 is SMNVEV (reference sequence). The germline V and J ends were trimmed by 8 bases and 6 bases, with 17 bases remaining between them. CDR3 length equals 14 residues. The CDR3 here is CASGRLGPFNEQFF. The DNA of the CDR3 is TGTGCCAGCGGTCGGCTGGGTCCCTTCAATGAGCAGTTCTTC.

The chain is built from TRBV7-2 and TRBJ1-1; D remains ambiguous. The CDR3 is made up of 14 amino acids. Trimming removed 4 bases at V and 0 bases at J, with 9 bases between. Germline values: CDR1 SGHTA, CDR2 FQGNSA. The CDR3 nucleotides read TGTGCCAGCAGCTGGGCAGGCCTGAACACTGAAGCTTTCTTT. As protein: CASSWAGLNTEAFF.

This clonotype showed up just a few times. The chain carries TRBV27 and TRBJ2-7, with TRBD1 matching over 7 bases. V shed 5 bases, J shed 2 bases, and the junction held 6 bases outside the gene matches. CDR3 size: 14 residues. CDR1 and CDR2 from the germline V gene are MNHEY and SMNVEV (reference sequence). In DNA form, the CDR3 reads TGTGCCAGCAGTCCGACAGGGAATCCCTACGAGCAGTACTTC. Translated, it gives CASSPTGNPYEQYF.

The rearrangement joins TRBV9 to TRBJ2-7; no definite D call. This CDR3 spans 16 amino acids. Germline CDR1 and CDR2: SGDLS and YYNGEE. The ends were cut back, 0 bases at V and 2 bases at J, with 15 bases in the middle. The CDR3 loop is CASSVGSSLVAYEQYF. Written as DNA, the CDR3 is TGTGCCAGCAGCGTAGGTTCCAGTCTAGTGGCCTACGAGCAGTACTTC.

The DNA for the CDR3 is TGTGCCATCAGGGTCGGGGAGACCCAGTACTTC. The encoded protein is CAIRVGETQYF. The gene calls are TRBV10-3 and TRBJ2-5; D gene ambiguous. Trimming stripped 6 bases from V and 5 bases from J, with 7 bases between. The CDR3 has 11 amino acids. From germline, CDR1 is ENHRY and CDR2 SYGVKD.

The V and J genes are TRBV11-2 and TRBJ1-3; tentative D call: TRBD1 (6 bases). Trimming shortened V by 5 bases and J by 2 bases, and 16 bases separated the two germline ends. CDR1 and CDR2 from the germline V gene are SGHAT and FQNNGV. The CDR3 runs to 16 residues. This CDR3 reads CASSEIPGAPGNTIYF. CDR3 DNA sequence: TGTGCCAGCAGCGAAATCCCAGGGGCCCCTGGAAACACCATATATTTT.

This clonotype was counted a few times. This chain links TRBV6-1 with TRBJ2-7; D possibly matches TRBD1 or TRBD2 (6 bases each). The CDR3 consists of 14 residues. In germline, CDR1 is MNHNS, CDR2 SASEGT. Deletions cut 6 bases from V and 2 bases from J, with 14 bases between. In DNA form, the CDR3 reads TGTGCCAGCAGAGATGAGGGGGGAACCTACGAGCAGTACTTC. It codes for CASRDEGGTYEQYF.

The V and J genes are TRBV19 and TRBJ2-1; D possibly uses TRBD1 or TRBD2 (5 bases each). The length of the CDR3 is 17 residues. Trimming cost V 8 bases and J 4 bases, with 24 bases left between them. CDR1 is LNHDA, CDR2 SQIVND, per germline (reference sequence). The CDR3 here is CASSPSYGTAYYNEQFF. The CDR3 DNA sequence: TGTGCCAGTTCTCCCTCTTATGGGACGGCGTATTACAATGAGCAGTTCTTC.

The V and J genes are TRBV20-1 and TRBJ2-7; 8 bases map to TRBD1. The germline V gene encodes CDR1 DFQATT and CDR2 SNEGSKA (reference sequence). There are 13 residues in the CDR3. V lost 4 bases and J lost 7; bases outside the gene matches: 9. CDR3 in amino acids: CSAIDRGSGEQYF. The CDR3 region has the DNA TGCAGTGCTATCGACAGGGGTTCGGGGGAGCAGTACTTC.

V gene TRBV6-5 combines with J gene TRBJ1-2; unclear D gene. The ends were cut back, 8 bases at V and 6 bases at J, with 7 bases in the middle. This CDR3 has 10 amino acids. The germline V gene has CDR1 MNHEY and CDR2 SVGAGI. The CDR3 here is CASFGNGYTF. The CDR3 DNA is TGTGCCAGCTTCGGAAATGGCTACACCTTC.

The chain recombines TRBV13 with TRBJ2-3; possible D gene TRBD2, 5 bases. CDR1 and CDR2 from the germline V gene are PRHDT and FYEKMQ (reference sequence). V lost 3 bases, J lost 0 bases, and 10 bases lay in between. The CDR3 loop spans 15 amino acids. The CDR3 region is CASSFPRGSTDTQYF. The CDR3 DNA reads TGTGCCAGCAGCTTTCCCCGGGGAAGCACAGATACGCAGTATTTT.

The chain uses TRBV29-1 and TRBJ2-7, with unresolved D. CDR1 SQVTM and CDR2 ANQGSEA come from the germline V gene. This CDR3 has 13 residues. Trimming took off 3 bases at V and 2 bases at J, with 11 bases between the two ends. Written as DNA, the CDR3 is TGCAGCGTTGACACGGACGGAACCTACGAGCAGTACTTC. Translating gives CSVDTDGTYEQYF.

The rearrangement links TRBV30 to TRBJ1-4; no definite D call. Germline assignment: CDR1 GTSNPN and CDR2 SVGIG (reference sequence). The CDR3 sequence is 14 residues long. The ends were cut back, 3 bases at V and 8 bases at J, with 16 bases in the middle. The CDR3 bases are TGTGCCTGGAGCGATGGGATATCGAGCGAAAAACTGTTTTTT. It codes for CAWSDGISSEKLFF.

The chain has TRBV10-3 and TRBJ2-1, with 8 bases fitting TRBD2. CDR1 and CDR2 (germline): ENHRY, SYGVKD. This CDR3 spans 15 amino acids. V gave up 4 bases and J gave up 7 bases; unmatched junction bases: 9. CDR3 bases: TGTGCCATCAGTGGAGGAGCGGGAGCTGGTAATGAGCAGTTCTTC. Its translation: CAISGGAGAGNEQFF.

CDR3 nucleotides: TGCGCCAGCAGCCATGAGGAGATGACCACAGATACGCAGTATTTT. Translation gives CASSHEEMTTDTQYF. The chain recombines TRBV4-1 with TRBJ2-3; D not resolved. V dropped 3 bases and J dropped 2 bases, with 12 bases sitting between them. The CDR3 loop spans 15 amino acids. CDR1 is MGHRA, CDR2 YSYEKL, per germline.

V gene TRBV28 combines with J gene TRBJ2-1, with 10 bases aligning to TRBD2. The germline V gene encodes CDR1 MDHEN and CDR2 SYDVKM. The CDR3 length is 16 residues. Unmatched junction bases numbered 11, after V lost 8 bases and J lost 4 bases. The CDR3, as DNA: TGTGCCAGCGGGTTATCTAGCGGGGGACGTTACAATGAGCAGTTCTTC. This codes for CASGLSSGGRYNEQFF.

The chain has TRBV25-1 and TRBJ2-3; D call uncertain. Per the germline V gene, CDR1 is MGHDK and CDR2 is SYGVNS. V lost 2 bases to trimming and J lost 1 base, with 7 bases between them. The CDR3 spans 14 residues. CDR3 region: CASSEASRTDTQYF. The CDR3 DNA is TGTGCCAGCAGTGAAGCCTCTCGCACAGATACGCAGTATTTT.

This chain joins TRBV7-9 and TRBJ2-5; no definite D call. Germline CDR1 and CDR2: SEHNR and FQNEAQ (reference sequence). The CDR3 covers 13 residues. Trimming took off 5 bases at V and 5 bases at J, with 12 bases between the two ends. The CDR3 DNA follows: TGTGCCAGCAGCACACCTAAATCCGAGACCCAGTACTTC. It specifies CASSTPKSETQYF.

The chain combines TRBV11-2 with TRBJ2-7; the match to TRBD1 covers 8 bases. Germline-derived CDR1 and CDR2 are SGHAT and FQNNGV. This CDR3 is built from 19 residues. V lost 5 bases to trimming and J lost 0 bases; unmatched junction nucleotides: 18. As DNA, the CDR3 is TGTGCCAGCAGCCGTACCCGGGGACAGGTTAAGCCTATCTCCTACGAGCAGTACTTC. It specifies CASSRTRGQVKPISYEQYF. Complete variable domain (other parts from reference TRBV11-2 and TRBJ2-7): EAGVAQSPRYKIIEKRQSVAFWCNPISGHATLYWYQQILGQGPKLLIQFQNNGVVDDSQLPKDRFSAERLKGVDSTLKIQPAKLEDSAVYLCASSRTRGQVKPISYEQYFGPGTRLTVT.

J is TRBJ2-7 and V is TRBV5-4; no firm D call. The CDR3 contains 13 residues. V dropped 4 bases and J dropped 2 bases, with 10 bases sitting between them. Germline CDR1 reads SGHNT; CDR2 reads YYREEE (reference sequence). In DNA, the CDR3 is TGTGCCAGCAGCGCGGACGTCACCTACGAGCAGTACTTC. Its translation: CASSADVTYEQYF.

Here the CDR3 DNA reads TGTGCCAGCAGCAACGGGGTCCCTGGAAACACCATATATTTT. It encodes CASSNGVPGNTIYF. V gene TRBV6-5 combines with J gene TRBJ1-3; no definite D call. The germline V gene has CDR1 MNHEY and CDR2 SVGAGI. The CDR3 contains 14 residues. With 6 bases removed from V and 2 bases from J, the gap between germline ends came to 11 bases.